This entry lists 20 T cell receptor beta chains sequenced from one sample in a study of response to subunit inactivated influenza vaccine. TCRdb analysed the RT-PCR reads with MiXCR anew, one entry per CDR3 protein. The repertoire holds 250,000 to 350,000 distinct CDR3 sequences, 20% to 25% seen once, with 9% to 12% in the top ten. This material consisted of PBMCs from blood, taken less than 22 months after vaccination. These receptors were obtained from a man between 50 and 75 years old who received an inactivated influenza vaccine.

About this clonotype: A single base separates this from a much larger clone, so it may be a read error. CDR3 nucleotide sequence: TGTGCCAGCAGCTCCCCCGGACAGCAAGATCTCTATGGCGACACCTTC. It yields the protein CASSSPGQQDLYGDTF. This chain joins TRBV11-2 and TRBJ1-2, with D perhaps TRBD1 (6 bases). CDR3 length equals 16 residues. CDR1 is SGHAT, CDR2 FQNNGV, per germline.

The chain employs TRBV30 and TRBJ2-7, with 11 bases lining up with TRBD2. The length of the CDR3 is 13 residues. The V gene end was trimmed by 5 bases and the J gene end by 0 bases; junction bases not matched to a gene: 0. The germline gives CDR1 GTSNPN, CDR2 SVGIG (reference sequence). CDR3 loop: CAWGLAGSYEQYF. In nucleotides, the CDR3 is TGTGCCTGGGGACTAGCGGGCTCCTACGAGCAGTACTTC.

This clonotype appeared a few times. The V call is TRBV7-2, the J call TRBJ2-5, with D possibly TRBD2 on 5 matching bases. The CDR3 totals 13 residues. V dropped 5 bases and J dropped 3 bases, with 10 bases sitting between them. Germline V gene sequence: CDR1 SGHTA, CDR2 FQGNSA. The CDR3 sequence is CASSRRTEETQYF. CDR3 sequence (DNA): TGTGCCAGCAGCCGGAGGACTGAAGAGACCCAGTACTTC.

There are many counts of this clonotype. V usage is TRBV2 and J usage is TRBJ1-4; D is perhaps TRBD1 (6 bases). V lost 8 bases and J 6 bases, leaving 13 bases between the germline ends. The CDR3 has 13 amino acids. Looked up from germline, CDR1 is SNHLY and CDR2 is FYNNEI. This CDR3 is CASVRDTDEKLFF. CDR3 nucleotide sequence: TGTGCCAGCGTCCGGGACACCGATGAAAAACTGTTTTTT.

A few counts support this clonotype. The chain joins TRBV5-6 to TRBJ1-6, with D unclear. CDR1 and CDR2 (germline): SGHDT, YYEEEE. Between the trimmed V and J ends, which lost 3 bases and 4 bases, there was a span of 5 bases. CDR3 size: 13 residues. The CDR3 nucleotides read TGTGCCAGCAGCTGGGATTATAATTCACCCCTCCACTTT. Its protein product is CASSWDYNSPLHF.

V gene TRBV5-1 combines with J gene TRBJ2-1; the D gene is possibly TRBD2 (6 bases). The germline V gene encodes CDR1 SGHRS and CDR2 YFSETQ. The length of the CDR3 is 16 residues. Trimming cost V 4 bases and J 7 bases, with 21 bases left between them. CDR3 residues: CASSLRPSGRENEQFF. The CDR3 DNA reads as TGCGCCAGCAGCCTCCGTCCGTCCGGCCGGGAGAATGAGCAGTTCTTC.

This chain connects TRBV29-1 to TRBJ2-1; no clear D. This CDR3 spans 12 amino acids. Trimming removed 2 bases from V and 7 bases from J, with 9 bases in between. Germline V CDR1 and CDR2: SQVTM, ANQGSEA. CDR3 protein: CSVERWGNEQFF. Here the CDR3 DNA reads TGCAGCGTTGAAAGGTGGGGTAATGAGCAGTTCTTC.

The chain recombines TRBV18 with TRBJ2-1; D possibly matches TRBD1 or TRBD2 (5 bases each). Germline CDR1 reads KGHSH; CDR2 reads LQKENI. Trimming pared 3 bases from V and 9 bases from J, leaving 15 bases between. This CDR3 comprises 14 residues. The CDR3, as DNA: TGTGCCAGCTCACCGTCGGGGCCCCGCGGTGAGCAGTTCTTC. This gives the protein CASSPSGPRGEQFF.

The chain employs TRBV28 and TRBJ2-5; 8 nucleotides align to TRBD2. The trim removed 4 bases at V and 1 base at J, leaving 8 bases unmatched. The germline V gene has CDR1 MDHEN and CDR2 SYDVKM. The CDR3 has 16 amino acids. DNA for the CDR3: TGTGCCAGCAGTTCATTAGCGGGATGGTCCCAAGAGACCCAGTACTTC. It encodes CASSSLAGWSQETQYF.

The J gene is TRBJ1-6, the V gene TRBV9; possible D gene TRBD1, 5 bases. V gave up 0 bases and J gave up 13 bases, with 8 bases separating them. CDR1 is SGDLS and CDR2 is YYNGEE in the germline V gene. CDR3 length equals 12 residues. CDR3 bases: TGTGCCAGCAGCGTAGGGGGGTCTCCCCTCCACTTT. It is translated as CASSVGGSPLHF.

This clonotype was picked up a small number of times. The V call is TRBV6-2 or TRBV6-3, the J call TRBJ2-1, with 11 bases fitting TRBD2. The CDR3 is 18 residues long. The germline V gene has CDR1 MNHEY and CDR2 SVGEGT. J was trimmed by 0 bases and V by 0 bases; bases with no gene match: 4. The CDR3 region has the DNA TGTGCCAGCAGTTACTCTTCTAGCGGGGGGAGCTCCTACAATGAGCAGTTCTTC. Its protein is CASSYSSSGGSSYNEQFF.

The rearrangement links TRBV20-1 to TRBJ2-7; D is unclear. The CDR3 is 11 amino acids. Trimming left V 5 bases short and J 0 bases short, with 5 bases between. Germline loops: CDR1 DFQATT, CDR2 SNEGSKA (reference sequence). This CDR3 is CSAGVSYEQYF. As DNA, the CDR3 is TGCAGTGCTGGGGTCTCCTACGAGCAGTACTTC.

The V call is TRBV6-1, the J call TRBJ1-1; no clear D. The germline CDR1 and CDR2 sequences are MNHNS and SASEGT. CDR3 size: 14 residues. V was cut by 6 bases and J by 1 base, with 12 bases left in between. The CDR3 region has the DNA TGTGCCAGCAGAACACCGGACGGGAACACTGAAGCTTTCTTT. Amino acid sequence: CASRTPDGNTEAFF.

The rearrangement uses TRBV30 and TRBJ2-2; maybe TRBD2 (5 bases). The V end was cut by 5 bases, the J end by 0 bases, with 10 bases between. In germline, CDR1 is GTSNPN, CDR2 SVGIG (reference sequence). The CDR3 covers 14 residues. The CDR3 DNA reads TGTGCCTGGCAGAACGGGGCGAACACCGGGGAGCTGTTTTTT. Its protein is CAWQNGANTGELFF.

The chain recombines TRBV21-1 with TRBJ1-5. TRBV21-1 is described as a pseudogene. The CDR3 loop spans 16 amino acids. This CDR3 reads CASSKDTSDSNQPQHF. In DNA, the CDR3 is TGTGCCAGCAGCAAAGACACATCGGATAGCAATCAGCCCCAGCATTTT.

This clonotype was seen at least ten times. The chain employs TRBV20-1 and TRBJ1-2; 9 bases fit TRBD1. With 6 bases clipped from V and 7 bases from J, the junction kept 9 bases outside the gene matches. This CDR3 spans 13 amino acids. Per the germline V gene, CDR1 is DFQATT and CDR2 is SNEGSKA (reference sequence). In DNA form, the CDR3 reads TGCAGTGCCCCCGAACAGGGGGCGCCTGGCTACACCTTC. This gives the protein CSAPEQGAPGYTF.

This clonotype came up a few times. The V call is TRBV20-1, the J call TRBJ1-2; no clear D. Germline CDR1 reads DFQATT; CDR2 reads SNEGSKA (reference sequence). This CDR3 spans 11 amino acids. Trimming pared 7 bases from V and 0 bases from J, leaving 6 bases between. CDR3 residues: CSDSTNYGYTF. The DNA for the CDR3 is TGCAGTGACAGTACTAACTATGGCTACACCTTC.

The gene calls are TRBV20-1 and TRBJ1-6, with D maybe TRBD1 (6 bases). The V gene lost 3 bases and the J gene lost 6 bases, with 15 bases spanning the gap. Looked up from germline, CDR1 is DFQATT and CDR2 is SNEGSKA (reference sequence). The CDR3 is 15 amino acids. CDR3 sequence reads: CSASSGALGNSPLHF. The CDR3 region has the DNA TGCAGTGCTAGTTCAGGGGCCCTTGGTAATTCACCCCTCCACTTT.

The rearrangement links TRBV12-3 or TRBV12-4 to TRBJ1-1; D not resolved. V shed 5 bases and J shed 1 base, with 2 bases lying between them. The CDR3 spans 11 residues. CDR3 sequence: CASSKNTEAFF. DNA for the CDR3: TGTGCCAGCAGTAAGAACACTGAAGCTTTCTTT.

V usage is TRBV19 and J usage is TRBJ2-2, with D perhaps assigned TRBD1 or TRBD2 (6 bases each). This CDR3 region has 14 residues. V shed 10 bases and J shed 1 base, with 13 bases lying between them. Germline V gene sequence: CDR1 LNHDA, CDR2 SQIVND (reference sequence). CDR3 amino acids: CATRGQGNTGELFF. The DNA of the CDR3 is TGTGCCACCCGGGGGCAGGGGAACACCGGGGAGCTGTTTTTT.